This entry lists 31 T cell receptor beta chains sequenced from one sample in a study of blood T cell repertoires in COVID-19. Sequenced by immunoSEQ multiplex PCR; TCRdb stores in-frame clones only, minus some. The sample consists of 200,000 or so clones, around 90% of them appearing once. The specimen was PBMCs or T cells enriched from blood (not recorded which). The receptor set was obtained from a woman aged 25 to 39 who had been exposed to COVID-19.

The count of this clone is one. DNA of the CDR3: TGTGCCAGCAGTTTATCGAGAGGAGGTTGGAACGGCTACACCTTC. This codes for CASSLSRGGWNGYTF. V and J are TRBV27 and TRBJ1-2, with D hard to call. V shed 0 bases and J shed 8 bases, with 16 bases lying between them. CDR3 length equals 15 residues. Germline V gives CDR1 MNHEY, CDR2 SMNVEV (reference sequence).

This rearrangement joins TRBV5-6 to TRBJ2-7; 8 bases map to TRBD1. Germline V gene lookup returns CDR1 SGHDT and CDR2 YYEEEE. V shed 3 bases and J 5 bases; nucleotides not matched to a gene: 4. There are 13 residues in the CDR3. The CDR3 sequence: CASSYGQGDEQYF. CDR3 nucleotide sequence: TGTGCCAGCAGCTACGGACAGGGTGACGAGCAGTACTTC.

This sequence joins TRBV14 and TRBJ2-7, with 7 nucleotides matching TRBD2. V shed 0 bases and J 6 bases; nucleotides not matched to a gene: 8. Germline lookup yields CDR1 SGHDN and CDR2 FVKESK. This CDR3 comprises 15 residues. CDR3 residues: CASSQEPAGVGEQYF. CDR3 in DNA: TGTGCCAGCAGCCAAGAACCGGCGGGAGTGGGCGAGCAGTACTTC.

J is TRBJ1-3 and V is TRBV11-2, with D possibly being TRBD1 (6 bases). V lost 5 bases and J 0 bases, leaving 11 bases between the germline ends. The CDR3 spans 15 residues. Germline CDR1 and CDR2: SGHAT and FQNNGV. This chain's CDR3 is CASSTTGFSGNTIYF. Here the CDR3 DNA reads TGTGCCAGCAGCACAACAGGGTTCTCTGGAAACACCATATATTTT.

This rearrangement joins TRBV12-5 to TRBJ2-7, with a possible D match to TRBD2 (5 bases). The CDR3 is 17 amino acids. From germline, CDR1 is LGHNT and CDR2 FRNRAP. Trimming cost V 0 bases and J 0 bases, with 15 bases left between them. CDR3 DNA: TGTGCTAGTGGTTTGGTACTAGGAGCCTCGACCTCCTACGAGCAGTACTTC. Protein: CASGLVLGASTSYEQYF.

The chain joins TRBV18 to TRBJ2-7; TRBD2 agrees at 7 bases. J was trimmed by 6 bases and V by 3 bases; bases with no gene match: 5. Germline V gene data show CDR1 as KGHSH and CDR2 as LQKENI. CDR3 length equals 13 residues. CDR3 amino acids: CASSPDGLGEQYF. The CDR3 coding sequence is TGTGCCAGCTCACCTGACGGACTAGGCGAGCAGTACTTC.

V is TRBV19 and J is TRBJ1-3; no clear D gene. The CDR3 is 13 amino acids. The germline V gene has CDR1 LNHDA and CDR2 SQIVND (reference sequence). The V gene lost 7 bases and the J gene lost 0 bases, with 7 bases spanning the gap. The CDR3 nucleotides are TGTGCCAGTACCCAGTTCTCTGGAAACACCATATATTTT. Its translation is CASTQFSGNTIYF.

The chain is built from TRBV5-4 and TRBJ1-2; 7 nucleotides agree with TRBD1. The ends lost 0 bases at V and 3 bases at J; junction bases unmatched: 5. The CDR3 consists of 15 residues. Germline values: CDR1 SGHNT, CDR2 YYREEE (reference sequence). CDR3 sequence: CASSLEGGWDYGYTF. CDR3 DNA: TGTGCCAGCAGCTTGGAAGGGGGCTGGGACTATGGCTACACCTTC. Based on the CDR3 plus reference TRBV5-4 and TRBJ1-2, the full variable domain is ETGVTQSPTHLIKTRGQQVTLRCSSQSGHNTVSWYQQALGQGPQFIFQYYREEENGRGNFPPRFSGLQFPNYSSELNVNALELDDSALYLCASSLEGGWDYGYTFGSGTRLTVV.

The chain joins TRBV6-1 to TRBJ1-5; D not certain. From germline, CDR1 is MNHNS and CDR2 SASEGT. V shed 1 base and J shed 3 bases, with 10 bases lying between them. The CDR3 has 15 residues. CDR3 in DNA: TGTGCCAGCAGTGAAGTAGGCGGAGACAATCAGCCCCAGCATTTT. This sequence encodes CASSEVGGDNQPQHF.

This rearrangement joins TRBV4-2 to TRBJ1-1; D not resolved. V was pared by 4 bases and J by 4 bases, with 13 bases between. CDR3 length equals 14 residues. Germline V gene data show CDR1 as LGHNA and CDR2 as YNFKEQ. The CDR3 DNA reads as TGTGCCAGCAGCCTAGCGACGGCCATCACTGAAGCTTTCTTT. Residues: CASSLATAITEAFF.

The rearrangement joins TRBV5-4 to TRBJ1-2; D ambiguous. Germline V CDR1 and CDR2: SGHNT, YYREEE (reference sequence). The CDR3 runs 14 residues. V was clipped by 0 bases and J by 4 bases, with 10 bases between them. CDR3 nucleotide sequence: TGTGCCAGCAGCTTGGGCCCGAGTGGCTATGGCTACACCTTC. Translated: CASSLGPSGYGYTF.

The chain uses TRBV7-3 and TRBJ1-3, with TRBD1 as a possible D gene (6 bases). This CDR3 comprises 13 residues. Trimming cost V 2 bases and J 4 bases, with 6 bases left between them. CDR1 and CDR2 (germline): SGHTA, FQGTGA. The DNA of the CDR3 is TGTGCCAGCAGCTTAGGACAGGGAAACACCATATATTTT. Amino acids: CASSLGQGNTIYF.

This sequence joins TRBV7-9 and TRBJ2-7; 8 bases match TRBD2. Germline trimming cut 2 bases from V and 7 bases from J; bases unmatched to any gene: 4. The germline CDR1 and CDR2 sequences are SEHNR and FQNEAQ (reference sequence). This CDR3 spans 13 amino acids. The CDR3 region is CASSLSGSLEQYF. CDR3 DNA sequence: TGTGCCAGCAGCTTAAGCGGGAGCCTGGAGCAGTACTTC.

J is TRBJ2-3 and V is TRBV5-1; D is ambiguous. The CDR3 length is 15 residues. With 2 bases removed from V and 5 bases from J, the gap between germline ends came to 15 bases. Germline CDR1 is SGHRS and CDR2 is YFSETQ. CDR3 region: CASSFYGRERDTQYF. The CDR3 DNA follows: TGCGCCAGCAGCTTCTATGGCCGTGAGCGAGATACGCAGTATTTT.

V gene TRBV2 combines with J gene TRBJ2-4; TRBD2 agrees at 8 bases. The CDR3 has 15 amino acids. Germline V gene data show CDR1 as SNHLY and CDR2 as FYNNEI. The trim removed 2 bases at V and 7 bases at J, leaving 7 bases unmatched. The CDR3 loop is CASSEHTGGTNIQYF. Here the CDR3 DNA reads TGTGCCAGCAGTGAACATACGGGAGGGACGAACATTCAGTACTTC.

The chain employs TRBV30 and TRBJ1-1; D gene ambiguous. Trimming removed 0 bases at V and 3 bases at J, with 14 bases between. The length of the CDR3 is 15 residues. CDR1 is GTSNPN and CDR2 is SVGIG in the germline V gene (reference sequence). This chain's CDR3 is CAWSVERVSYTEAFF. The CDR3 bases are TGTGCCTGGAGTGTGGAGAGAGTCAGCTACACTGAAGCTTTCTTT.

V is TRBV10-1 and J is TRBJ2-7; TRBD2 aligns across 11 bases. This CDR3 is 13 amino acids long. Germline lookup yields CDR1 WNHNN and CDR2 SYGVQD (reference sequence). The V and J ends lost 6 bases and 4 bases, in that order; junction bases with no gene match: 2. The CDR3 loop is CASRTSGKYEQYF. CDR3 nucleotides: TGCGCCAGCAGGACTAGCGGGAAGTACGAGCAGTACTTC.

This clone was picked up a small number of times. The V call is TRBV2, the J call TRBJ2-1; a possible D gene is TRBD2 (5 bases). CDR1 SNHLY and CDR2 FYNNEI come from the germline V gene. This CDR3 is 12 amino acids long. Trimming took off 5 bases at V and 10 bases at J, with 12 bases between the two ends. The DNA for the CDR3 is TGTGCCAGCAGTAAACTAGAAGGCGAGCAGTTCTTC. Translation gives CASSKLEGEQFF.

The CDR3 sequence: CASSEAPARGAFF. The CDR3 region has the DNA TGTGCCAGCAGTGAAGCGCCGGCCAGGGGAGCTTTCTTT. The chain has TRBV2 and TRBJ1-1, with D perhaps matching TRBD1 (6 bases). V was cut by 0 bases and J by 10 bases, with 12 bases left in between. This CDR3 contains 13 residues. CDR1 and CDR2 (germline): SNHLY, FYNNEI.

The CDR3 region is CASSALPPGHAGNTIYF. CDR3 sequence (DNA): TGTGCCAGCAGTGCACTCCCCCCGGGACATGCTGGAAACACCATATATTTT. The chain links TRBV6-1 to TRBJ1-3, with D perhaps matching TRBD1 (6 bases). The CDR3 is 17 amino acids. Looked up from germline, CDR1 is MNHNS and CDR2 is SASEGT. Trimming took 4 bases from V and 2 from J, leaving 18 bases between them.

This clone has only a few counts. This chain joins TRBV11-2 and TRBJ1-2, with 9 bases lining up with TRBD1. Germline CDR1 SGHAT, CDR2 FQNNGV. Trimming removed 0 bases from V and 4 bases from J; junction bases left unmatched: 12. CDR3 length: 18 amino acids. The DNA for the CDR3 is TGTGCCAGCAGCTTAGACGGCGCCGGGACAGGGCCTCTCTATGGCTACACCTTC. This translates into CASSLDGAGTGPLYGYTF.

The rearrangement joins TRBV30 to TRBJ1-1; D remains unclear. Trimming removed 1 base at V and 9 bases at J, with 9 bases between. The germline gives CDR1 GTSNPN, CDR2 SVGIG (reference sequence). The CDR3 is made up of 11 amino acids. This CDR3 reads CAWSATGKAFF. The CDR3 DNA reads TGTGCCTGGAGTGCGACGGGTAAAGCTTTCTTT. Together with reference TRBV30 and TRBJ1-1, the CDR3 gives the full variable domain: SQTIHQWPATLVQPVGSPLSLECTVEGTSNPNLYWYRQAAGRGLQLLFYSVGIGQISSEVPQNLSASRPQDRQFILSSKKLLLSDSGFYLCAWSATGKAFFGQGTRLTVV.

V is TRBV27 and J is TRBJ2-7; possible D gene TRBD1, 6 bases. The V end was cut by 2 bases, the J end by 3 bases, with 20 bases between. The CDR3 covers 17 residues. Germline V gene lookup returns CDR1 MNHEY and CDR2 SMNVEV (reference sequence). The CDR3 loop is CASSLTGMGTTGYEQYF. CDR3 in DNA: TGTGCCAGCAGTTTAACTGGAATGGGGACAACTGGCTACGAGCAGTACTTC.

V usage is TRBV6-5 and J usage is TRBJ1-4; tentative D call: TRBD1 (5 bases). CDR1 MNHEY and CDR2 SVGAGI come from the germline V gene. V lost 6 bases and J lost 5, with 16 bases in between. CDR3 length: 15 residues. CDR3: CASRPGTRKNEKLFF. In nucleotides, the CDR3 is TGTGCCAGCAGGCCCGGGACTCGGAAGAATGAAAAACTGTTTTTT.

V gene TRBV4-1 combines with J gene TRBJ1-2; 7 bases line up with TRBD1. The V segment lost 1 base and the J segment 6 bases; nucleotides outside the gene matches: 2. Germline CDR1 reads MGHRA; CDR2 reads YSYEKL. The CDR3 spans 13 residues. As DNA, the CDR3 is TGCGCCAGCAGCCAAGGGCAGGGGGATGGCTACACCTTC. This gives the protein CASSQGQGDGYTF.

The chain combines TRBV14 with TRBJ2-6, with 11 bases identical to TRBD1. This CDR3 is built from 18 residues. Unmatched junction bases numbered 5, after V lost 2 bases and J lost 2 bases. CDR1 is SGHDN, CDR2 FVKESK, per germline. The CDR3 spells CASSQKWTGGPGANVLTF. DNA for the CDR3: TGTGCCAGCAGCCAAAAGTGGACAGGGGGCCCTGGGGCCAACGTCCTGACTTTC.

This clone was observed a single time. The chain combines TRBV5-1 with TRBJ2-7; 7 bases align to TRBD1. V lost 5 bases and J lost 4; bases outside the gene matches: 9. The germline V gene has CDR1 SGHRS and CDR2 YFSETQ. The CDR3 totals 14 residues. The CDR3: CASSQSGQRYEQYF. CDR3 nucleotide sequence: TGCGCCAGCAGTCAGTCGGGACAGAGATACGAGCAGTACTTC. Combining the CDR3 with reference TRBV5-1 and TRBJ2-7 gives the whole variable domain KAGVTQTPRYLIKTRGQQVTLSCSPISGHRSVSWYQQTPGQGLQFLFEYFSETQRNKGNFPGRFSGRQFSNSRSEMNVSTLELGDSALYLCASSQSGQRYEQYFGPGTRLTVT.

The chain joins TRBV6-5 to TRBJ2-7; possible D gene TRBD1, 5 bases. Looked up from germline, CDR1 is MNHEY and CDR2 is SVGAGI. Trimming took off 6 bases at V and 4 bases at J, with 10 bases between the two ends. The CDR3 is made up of 12 amino acids. CDR3 sequence: CASSQGLYEQYF. CDR3 sequence (DNA): TGTGCCAGCAGCCAGGGTCTGTACGAGCAGTACTTC.

V is TRBV5-5 and J is TRBJ2-7; D possibly corresponds to TRBD2 (5 bases). CDR1 SGHKS and CDR2 YYEKEE come from the germline V gene (reference sequence). V was pared by 6 bases and J by 2 bases, with 15 bases between. The CDR3 extends over 14 amino acids. The CDR3 protein is CASTKHPGTYEQYF. CDR3 in DNA: TGTGCCAGCACCAAACACCCGGGGACCTACGAGCAGTACTTC.

This chain joins TRBV4-2 and TRBJ2-3, with 9 bases aligning to TRBD2. Losses at the gene ends were 0 bases for V and 2 bases for J; bases not matched to a gene: 6. The CDR3 has 17 amino acids. Germline V gene data show CDR1 as LGHNA and CDR2 as YNFKEQ. CDR3: CASSQDPRGRATDTQYF. The CDR3 nucleotides are TGTGCCAGCAGCCAAGATCCCCGCGGGAGGGCCACAGATACGCAGTATTTT.

V is TRBV6-5 and J is TRBJ2-7; 14 nucleotides line up with TRBD2. The ends lost 6 bases at V and 6 bases at J; junction bases unmatched: 7. The germline CDR1 and CDR2 sequences are MNHEY and SVGAGI. The CDR3 is 15 residues long. Here the CDR3 DNA reads TGTGCCAGCAGCCAGCCAGGACTAGCGGGAGGCGAGCAGTACTTC. Translating it yields CASSQPGLAGGEQYF.